The 14 T cell receptor beta chains below all came from one sample that was sequenced in a study of monozygotic twins with inflammatory bowel disease (dated by TCRdb to between 2018 and 2020). Libraries were constructed by 5' RACE. TCRdb lists the instrument as Illumina HiSeq 2500. TCRdb reanalyzed the reads, keeping one entry per CDR3 protein sequence and omitting DNA. For this sample, the table gives about 330,000 distinct CDR3 sequences. The top ten constitute 2% of the sample. Sequenced input: blood. The receptors shown here come from a human donor with ulcerative colitis or Crohn's disease, or a healthy co-twin of an affected twin (not recorded which).

CDR3 protein: CSAATLANTGELFF. The rearrangement joins TRBV20-1 to TRBJ2-2. The CDR3 runs 14 residues. The germline V gene encodes CDR1 DFQATT and CDR2 SNEGSKA (reference sequence).

This chain's CDR3 is CSAPERRGDTDTQYF. The chain has TRBV20-1 and TRBJ2-3; with no DNA, the TCRdb D assignment of TRBD2 cannot be verified. The CDR3 consists of 15 residues. Germline loops: CDR1 DFQATT, CDR2 SNEGSKA (reference sequence).

The J gene is TRBJ2-2, the V gene TRBV12-3 or TRBV12-4; as DNA is missing, the TRBD1 call by TCRdb cannot be tested. The CDR3 totals 14 residues. The CDR3 protein is CTSSRTGVPGELFF.

The V and J genes are TRBV5-1 and TRBJ1-2; the TCRdb D gene call, TRBD1, has no DNA to confirm it. Germline V gene data show CDR1 as SGHRS and CDR2 as YFSETQ. CDR3 size: 14 residues. CDR3 sequence: CASSDGTPVYGYTF.

The J gene is TRBJ1-1, the V gene TRBV7-9. Per germline, CDR1 SEHNR and CDR2 FQNEAQ (reference sequence). The length of the CDR3 is 13 residues. The CDR3 reads CASSVYTNTEAFF. Full variable domain (outside the CDR3, taken from reference TRBV7-9 and TRBJ1-1): DTGVSQNPRHKITKRGQNVTFRCDPISEHNRLYWYRQTLGQGPEFLTYFQNEAQLEKSRLLSDRFSAERPKGSFSTLEIQRTEQGDSAMYLCASSVYTNTEAFFGQGTRLTVV.

This chain links TRBV27 with TRBJ2-3. The CDR3 spans 17 residues. Germline V CDR1 and CDR2: MNHEY, SMNVEV (reference sequence). The CDR3 sequence is CASSPISGRASTDTQYF.

The chain uses TRBV27 and TRBJ1-4; TCRdb's D call of TRBD1 is untestable without DNA. From germline, CDR1 is MNHEY and CDR2 SMNVEV (reference sequence). This CDR3 contains 14 residues. The CDR3 sequence: CASSYRDSNEKLFF.

The rearrangement links TRBV5-4 to TRBJ2-3; the D call from TCRdb, TRBD1, cannot be confirmed without DNA. This CDR3 spans 15 amino acids. Germline-derived CDR1 and CDR2 are SGHNT and YYREEE (reference sequence). The CDR3 sequence is CASSLENRGPDTQYF.

This chain uses TRBV5-1 with TRBJ2-7; no DNA is available, so the TRBD1 call from TCRdb remains unchecked. Germline assignment: CDR1 SGHRS and CDR2 YFSETQ. The length of the CDR3 is 14 residues. The CDR3 is CASSSRGPGGEQYF.

V and J are TRBV7-3 and TRBJ1-2; checking the TCRdb D call of TRBD1 is not possible without DNA. Germline V gives CDR1 SGHTA, CDR2 FQGTGA. CDR3 length: 14 amino acids. The CDR3 loop is CASSSRPDSHGYTF.

The V call is TRBV28, the J call TRBJ2-1. The CDR3 consists of 16 residues. CDR1 MDHEN and CDR2 SYDVKM come from the germline V gene. The CDR3 loop is CASSMTRRNSYNEQFF.

The chain carries TRBV5-1 and TRBJ2-1; TCRdb reports TRBD2, a call that lacks DNA to check it against. The CDR3 contains 15 residues. The germline V gene encodes CDR1 SGHRS and CDR2 YFSETQ. CDR3 region: CASSSPASGRREQFF.

The J gene is TRBJ2-2, the V gene TRBV5-1; TCRdb selects TRBD1, and the lack of DNA leaves this call unchecked. This CDR3 is built from 12 residues. Germline values: CDR1 SGHRS, CDR2 YFSETQ. CDR3 in amino acids: CASRAESGELFF.

The rearrangement joins TRBV7-2 to TRBJ2-7. Per the germline V gene, CDR1 is SGHTA and CDR2 is FQGNSA. This CDR3 comprises 12 residues. CDR3 in amino acids: CASSLGPIEQYF.